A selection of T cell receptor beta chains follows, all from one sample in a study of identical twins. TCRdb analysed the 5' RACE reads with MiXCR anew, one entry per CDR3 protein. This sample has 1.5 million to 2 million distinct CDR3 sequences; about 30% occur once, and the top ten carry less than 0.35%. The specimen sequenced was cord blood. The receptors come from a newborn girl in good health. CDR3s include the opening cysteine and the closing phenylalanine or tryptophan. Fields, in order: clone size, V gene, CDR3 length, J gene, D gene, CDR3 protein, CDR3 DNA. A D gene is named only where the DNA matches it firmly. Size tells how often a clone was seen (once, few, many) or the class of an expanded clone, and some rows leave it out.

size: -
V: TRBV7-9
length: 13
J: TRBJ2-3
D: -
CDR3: CASSLAMEVGQYF
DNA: TGTGCCAGCAGCTTAGCTATGGAGGTCGGGCAGTATTTT

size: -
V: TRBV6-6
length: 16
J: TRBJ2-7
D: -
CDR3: CASILGPAQPYNEQYF
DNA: TGTGCCAGCATCCTAGGACCAGCCCAACCATACAATGAGCAGTACTTC

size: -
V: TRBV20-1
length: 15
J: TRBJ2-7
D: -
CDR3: CSARDADSWVYEQYF
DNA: TGCAGTGCTAGAGATGCGGACAGCTGGGTCTACGAGCAGTACTTC

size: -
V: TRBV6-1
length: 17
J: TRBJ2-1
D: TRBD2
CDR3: CASSAAGLAGSYNEQFF
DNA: TGTGCCAGCAGTGCTGCGGGACTAGCGGGTTCCTACAATGAGCAGTTCTTC

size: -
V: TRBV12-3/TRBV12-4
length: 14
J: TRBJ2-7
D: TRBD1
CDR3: CASSLGTGRNEQYF
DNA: TGTGCCAGCAGTTTGGGGACAGGGAGAAACGAGCAGTACTTC

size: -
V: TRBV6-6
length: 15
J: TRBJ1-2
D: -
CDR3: CASSYRFRGADGYTF
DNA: TGTGCCAGCAGTTACAGGTTTCGGGGGGCTGATGGCTACACCTTC

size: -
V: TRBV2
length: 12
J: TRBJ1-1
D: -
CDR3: CATTQGNTEAFF
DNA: TGTGCCACCACGCAGGGGAACACTGAAGCTTTCTTT

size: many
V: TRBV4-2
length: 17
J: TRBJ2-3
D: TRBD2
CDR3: CASSQVLPSGSSDTQYF
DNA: TGTGCCAGCAGCCAAGTGCTGCCTAGCGGGAGTTCAGATACGCAGTATTTT

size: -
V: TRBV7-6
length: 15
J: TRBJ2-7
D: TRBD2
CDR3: CASSLALAGEGEQYF
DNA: TGTGCCAGCAGCTTAGCGCTAGCGGGAGAGGGTGAGCAGTACTTC

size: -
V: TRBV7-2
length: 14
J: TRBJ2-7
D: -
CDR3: CASRTGRGSYEQYF
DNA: TGTGCCAGCCGAACCGGCCGGGGATCTTACGAGCAGTACTTC

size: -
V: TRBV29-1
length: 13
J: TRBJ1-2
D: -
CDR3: CSVETQGWYGYTF
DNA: TGCAGCGTTGAGACCCAGGGATGGTATGGCTACACCTTC

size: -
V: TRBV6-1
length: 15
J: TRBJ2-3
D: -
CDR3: CASRARVLDADTQYF
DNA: TGTGCCAGCAGAGCTAGGGTTTTGGACGCAGATACGCAGTATTTT

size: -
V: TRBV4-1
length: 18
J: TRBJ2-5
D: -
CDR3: CASSQEGGSLKERETQYF
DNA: TGCGCCAGCAGCCAAGAAGGGGGAAGCCTTAAAGAGCGAGAGACCCAGTACTTC

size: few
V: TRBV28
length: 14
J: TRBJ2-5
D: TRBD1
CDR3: CASSNRDSQETQYF
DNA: TGTGCCAGCAGCAACCGGGACAGCCAAGAGACCCAGTACTTC

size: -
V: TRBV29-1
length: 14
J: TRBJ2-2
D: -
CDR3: CSAYGPPNTGELFF
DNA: TGCAGCGCGTACGGGCCTCCGAACACCGGGGAGCTGTTTTTT

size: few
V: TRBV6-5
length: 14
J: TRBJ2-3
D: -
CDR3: CASSYSPEADTQYF
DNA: TGTGCCAGCAGTTACTCGCCAGAGGCAGATACGCAGTATTTT

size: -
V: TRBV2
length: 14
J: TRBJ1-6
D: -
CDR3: CASSELGNGSPLHF
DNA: TGTGCCAGCAGTGAACTGGGAAATGGATCACCCCTCCACTTT

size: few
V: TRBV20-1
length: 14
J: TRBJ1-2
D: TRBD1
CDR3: CSAPRWGQGHGYTF
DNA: TGCAGTGCTCCCAGGTGGGGACAGGGGCATGGCTACACCTTC

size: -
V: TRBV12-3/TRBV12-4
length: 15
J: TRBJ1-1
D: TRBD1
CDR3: CASSFLTGGNTEAFF
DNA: TGTGCCAGCAGTTTCTTGACAGGGGGCAACACTGAAGCTTTCTTT

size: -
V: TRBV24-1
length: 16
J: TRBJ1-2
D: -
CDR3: CATSDSDGKGTYGYTF
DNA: TGTGCCACCAGTGATTCCGACGGAAAAGGAACCTATGGCTACACCTTC

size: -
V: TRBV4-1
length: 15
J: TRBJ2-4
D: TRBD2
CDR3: CASSQEAREGDIQYF
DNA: TGCGCCAGCAGCCAAGAGGCGCGGGAGGGAGACATTCAGTACTTC

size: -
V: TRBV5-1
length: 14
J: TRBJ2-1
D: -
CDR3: CASSYSAVYNEQFF
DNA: TGCGCCAGCAGCTACAGCGCGGTGTACAATGAGCAGTTCTTC

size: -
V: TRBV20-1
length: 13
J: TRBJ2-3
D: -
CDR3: CSGGPTATDTQYF
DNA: TGCAGTGGTGGACCCACAGCCACAGATACGCAGTATTTT

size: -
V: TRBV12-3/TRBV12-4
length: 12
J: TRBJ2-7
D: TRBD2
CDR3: CASSQLAGIRYF
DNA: TGTGCCAGCAGCCAACTAGCGGGCATCAGGTACTTC

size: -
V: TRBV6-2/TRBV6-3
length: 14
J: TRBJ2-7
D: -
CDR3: CASSYRITSYEQYF
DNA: TGTGCCAGCAGTTACCGGATCACCTCCTACGAGCAGTACTTC

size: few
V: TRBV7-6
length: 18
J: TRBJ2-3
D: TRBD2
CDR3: CASSLGQSSGGASDTQYF
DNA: TGTGCCAGCAGCTTAGGCCAATCTAGCGGGGGGGCCTCAGATACGCAGTATTTT

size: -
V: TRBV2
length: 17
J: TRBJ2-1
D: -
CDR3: CASSVSLGLDGYNEQFF
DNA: TGTGCCAGCAGTGTTTCATTAGGACTGGATGGCTACAATGAGCAGTTCTTC

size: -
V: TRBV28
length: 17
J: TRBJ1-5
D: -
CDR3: CASSLWPGQGSNQPQHF
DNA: TGTGCCAGCAGTTTATGGCCGGGGCAGGGAAGCAATCAGCCCCAGCATTTT

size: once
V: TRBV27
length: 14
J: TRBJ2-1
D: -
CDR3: CASSPWTRGHEQFF
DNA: TGTGCCAGCAGTCCGTGGACAAGGGGCCATGAGCAGTTCTTC

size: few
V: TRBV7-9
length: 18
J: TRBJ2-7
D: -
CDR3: CASSPGSGDNPRSYEQYF
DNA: TGTGCCAGCAGCCCCGGCTCGGGGGACAATCCTCGCTCGTACGAGCAGTACTTC

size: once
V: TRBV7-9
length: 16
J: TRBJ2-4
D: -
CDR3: CASSPQASVTKNIQYF
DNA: TGTGCCAGCAGCCCCCAGGCGTCCGTAACCAAAAACATTCAGTACTTC

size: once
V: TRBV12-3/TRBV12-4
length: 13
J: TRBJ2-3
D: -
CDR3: CASSLADVGTQYF
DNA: TGTGCCAGCAGTTTAGCGGACGTGGGTACGCAGTATTTT

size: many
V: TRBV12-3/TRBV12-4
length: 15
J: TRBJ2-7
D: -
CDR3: CASSPARQLKYEQYF
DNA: TGTGCCAGCAGTCCTGCTAGACAACTGAAATACGAGCAGTACTTC

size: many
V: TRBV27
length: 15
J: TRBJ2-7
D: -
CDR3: CASSSQDPRAHEQYF
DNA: TGTGCCAGCAGTTCTCAGGACCCTCGTGCTCACGAGCAGTACTTC

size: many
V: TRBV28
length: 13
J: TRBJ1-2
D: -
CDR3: CASKPTGIYGYTF
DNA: TGTGCCAGCAAACCTACAGGGATCTATGGCTACACCTTC

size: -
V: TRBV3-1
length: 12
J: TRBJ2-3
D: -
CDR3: CASSPALGTQYF
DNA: TGTGCCAGCAGCCCAGCGTTGGGTACGCAGTATTTT

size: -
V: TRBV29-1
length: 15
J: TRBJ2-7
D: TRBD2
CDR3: CSVRRGAQAYNEQYF
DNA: TGCAGCGTTCGGCGGGGGGCACAGGCCTACAATGAGCAGTACTTC

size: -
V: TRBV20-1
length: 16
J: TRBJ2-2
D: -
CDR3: CSARGLGVKNTGELFF
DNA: TGCAGTGCTAGAGGCTTGGGGGTAAAGAACACCGGGGAGCTGTTTTTT

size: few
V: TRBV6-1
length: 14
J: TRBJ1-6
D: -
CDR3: CASSTGHQNSPLHF
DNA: TGTGCCAGCAGTACAGGGCACCAAAATTCACCCCTCCACTTT

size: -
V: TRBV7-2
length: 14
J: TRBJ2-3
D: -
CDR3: CASSLEAIQNTQYF
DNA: TGTGCCAGCAGCTTAGAGGCCATTCAAAATACGCAGTATTTT

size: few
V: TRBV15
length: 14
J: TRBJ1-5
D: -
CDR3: CATSQWVSNQPQHF
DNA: TGTGCCACCAGCCAGTGGGTAAGCAATCAGCCCCAGCATTTT

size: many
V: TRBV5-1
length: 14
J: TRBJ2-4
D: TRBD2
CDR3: CASSLGLAGNIQYF
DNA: TGCGCCAGCAGCTTGGGACTAGCGGGAAACATTCAGTACTTC

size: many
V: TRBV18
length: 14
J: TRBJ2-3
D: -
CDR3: CASSPPLRTDTQYF
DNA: TGTGCCAGCTCACCACCACTCCGAACAGATACGCAGTATTTT

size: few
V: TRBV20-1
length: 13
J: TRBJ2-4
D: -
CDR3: CSARDPGGAVKYF
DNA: TGCAGTGCTAGAGATCCTGGGGGCGCGGTTAAGTACTTC

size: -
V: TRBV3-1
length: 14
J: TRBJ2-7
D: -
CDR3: CASSPSETSYEQYF
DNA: TGTGCCAGCAGCCCTAGCGAGACTAGCTACGAGCAGTACTTC

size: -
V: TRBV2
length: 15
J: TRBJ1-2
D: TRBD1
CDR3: CASPNYRGQIYGYTF
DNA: TGTGCCAGCCCCAACTACAGGGGGCAGATCTATGGCTACACCTTC

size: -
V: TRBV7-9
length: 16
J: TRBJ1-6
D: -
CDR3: CASSFQTGGNNLPLHF
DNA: TGTGCCAGCAGTTTTCAAACGGGGGGCAATAATTTACCCCTCCACTTT

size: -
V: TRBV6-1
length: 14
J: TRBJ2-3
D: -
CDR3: CASSEGPSTGTQYF
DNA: TGTGCCAGCAGTGAGGGGCCTAGCACAGGTACGCAGTATTTT

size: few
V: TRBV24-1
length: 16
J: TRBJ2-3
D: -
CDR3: CATSAGEVVGTDTQYF
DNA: TGTGCCACCAGTGCAGGGGAGGTGGTGGGAACAGATACGCAGTATTTT

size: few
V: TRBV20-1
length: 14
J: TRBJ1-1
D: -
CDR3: CSARDGRSNTEAFF
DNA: TGCAGTGCTAGAGATGGGAGGTCGAACACTGAAGCTTTCTTT

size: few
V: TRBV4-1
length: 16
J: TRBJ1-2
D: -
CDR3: CASGQPLQRDNYGYTF
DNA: TGCGCCAGCGGCCAACCGTTACAGAGAGATAACTATGGCTACACCTTC

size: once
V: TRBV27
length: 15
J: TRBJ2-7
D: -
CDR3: CASSLGGPTWYEQYF
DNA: TGTGCCAGCAGTTTGGGGGGACCGACGTGGTACGAGCAGTACTTC

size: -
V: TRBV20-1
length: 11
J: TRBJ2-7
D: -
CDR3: CSARVFGEQYF
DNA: TGCAGTGCTAGAGTTTTTGGCGAGCAGTACTTC

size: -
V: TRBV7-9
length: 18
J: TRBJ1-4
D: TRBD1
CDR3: CASSPGTGALPTNEKLFF
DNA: TGTGCCAGCAGCCCGGGGACAGGGGCTCTCCCAACTAATGAAAAACTGTTTTTT

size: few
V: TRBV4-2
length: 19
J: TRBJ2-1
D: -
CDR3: CASSQGRRGAGISYNEQFF
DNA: TGTGCCAGCAGCCAAGGACGTCGAGGGGCGGGGATCTCCTACAATGAGCAGTTCTTC

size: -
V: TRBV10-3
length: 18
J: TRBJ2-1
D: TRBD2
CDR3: CASGLAGGQRIRYNEQFF
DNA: TGTGCCAGCGGACTAGCGGGGGGGCAAAGAATCCGTTACAATGAGCAGTTCTTC

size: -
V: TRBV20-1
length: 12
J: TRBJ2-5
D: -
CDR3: CSAGWQEETQYF
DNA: TGCAGTGCTGGATGGCAGGAAGAGACCCAGTACTTC

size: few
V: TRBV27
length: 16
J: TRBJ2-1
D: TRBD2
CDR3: CASSSDSGRSSGEQFF
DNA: TGTGCCAGCAGTTCCGATAGCGGGAGGTCCTCGGGTGAGCAGTTCTTC

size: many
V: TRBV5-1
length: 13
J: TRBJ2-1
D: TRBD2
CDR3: CASSLYSGGEQFF
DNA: TGCGCCAGCAGCTTGTACTCGGGGGGAGAGCAGTTCTTC

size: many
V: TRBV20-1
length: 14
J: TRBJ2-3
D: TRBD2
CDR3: CSASTSGRGDTQYF
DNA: TGCAGTGCCTCGACTAGCGGGAGGGGGGATACGCAGTATTTT